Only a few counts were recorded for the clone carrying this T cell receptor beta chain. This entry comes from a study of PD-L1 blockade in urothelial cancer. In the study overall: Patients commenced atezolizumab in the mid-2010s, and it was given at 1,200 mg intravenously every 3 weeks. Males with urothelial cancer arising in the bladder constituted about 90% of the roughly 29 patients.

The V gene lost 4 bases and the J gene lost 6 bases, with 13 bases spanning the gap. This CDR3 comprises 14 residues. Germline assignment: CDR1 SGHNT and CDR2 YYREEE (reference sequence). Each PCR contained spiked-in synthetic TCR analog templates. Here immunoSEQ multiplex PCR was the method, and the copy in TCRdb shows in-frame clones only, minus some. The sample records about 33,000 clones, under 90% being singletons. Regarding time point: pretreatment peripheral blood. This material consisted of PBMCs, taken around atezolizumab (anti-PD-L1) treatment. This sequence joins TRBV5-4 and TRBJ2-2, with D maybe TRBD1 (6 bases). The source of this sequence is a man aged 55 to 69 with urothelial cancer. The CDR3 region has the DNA TGTGCCAGCAGCGCGACAGGTTGGGCCGGGGAGCTGTTTTTT. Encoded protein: CASSATGWAGELFF.